Shown below are 16 T cell receptor beta chains from a single sample sequenced in a study of blood T cells in healthy people across ages. Sample-barcoded 5' priming and a J-beta primer mix drove a second PCR of roughly 7 to 11 cycles. Using its own MiXCR run on the 5' RACE reads, TCRdb lists one record per CDR3 protein. This table holds 790,000 or so distinct CDR3 sequences, about 61% found once. Sample: blood. These receptor sequences come from a man aged 40-55 years in good health.

The gene calls are TRBV27 and TRBJ2-7; TRBD1 matches at 9 bases. V dropped 3 bases and J dropped 4; count of bases not matched to a gene: 7. Germline V gene data show CDR1 as MNHEY and CDR2 as SMNVEV (reference sequence). The CDR3 has 15 residues. This CDR3 is CASSFNRDRDYEQYF. The CDR3 nucleotides are TGTGCCAGCAGTTTCAACCGGGACAGGGATTACGAGCAGTACTTC.

J is TRBJ2-5 and V is TRBV7-2; TRBD1 matches at 8 bases. With 6 bases clipped from V and 11 bases from J, the junction kept 14 bases outside the gene matches. The CDR3 loop spans 14 amino acids. CDR1 and CDR2 (germline): SGHTA, FQGNSA. The CDR3 is CASRRRGQSREQYF. The CDR3 DNA reads TGTGCCAGCAGACGCAGGGGGCAGTCCAGGGAGCAGTACTTC.

This chain links TRBV20-1 with TRBJ2-1; TRBD2 matches at 7 bases. This CDR3 is built from 17 residues. Germline lookup yields CDR1 DFQATT and CDR2 SNEGSKA (reference sequence). V dropped 1 base and J dropped 0; count of bases not matched to a gene: 9. CDR3 in DNA: TGCAGTGCTAGAGGGGGCTCGCGGGAGAGCTCCTACAATGAGCAGTTCTTC. Residues: CSARGGSRESSYNEQFF.

This clonotype came up a few times. In DNA, the CDR3 is TGTGCCAGCAGTACTAGCGGGGGAAGGGATACGCAGTATTTT. This codes for CASSTSGGRDTQYF. V is TRBV12-3 or TRBV12-4 and J is TRBJ2-3, with 11 bases that match TRBD2. The CDR3 loop spans 14 amino acids. Losses at the gene ends were 5 bases for V and 6 bases for J; bases not matched to a gene: 4.

The chain links TRBV20-1 to TRBJ2-1; 10 bases align to TRBD2. V was pared by 6 bases and J by 2 bases, with 22 bases of the junction left unmatched. This CDR3 region has 20 residues. CDR1 and CDR2 from the germline V gene are DFQATT and SNEGSKA (reference sequence). The CDR3 DNA reads as TGCAGTGCCCTTTCTCGGTTGGCTAGCGGGAGCAAAGTACCCTACAATGAGCAGTTCTTC. Protein: CSALSRLASGSKVPYNEQFF.

V usage is TRBV28 and J usage is TRBJ2-7; D is perhaps TRBD2 (6 bases). V was cut by 1 base and J by 0 bases, with 10 bases left in between. This CDR3 is built from 15 residues. Germline-derived CDR1 and CDR2 are MDHEN and SYDVKM. The CDR3 reads CASSLSPGSSYEQYF. The CDR3 nucleotides read TGTGCCAGCAGTTTATCGCCCGGGAGCTCCTACGAGCAGTACTTC.

The chain employs TRBV20-1 and TRBJ2-4; D may correspond to TRBD1 or TRBD2 (5 bases each). The better agreement between TRBJ2-5 and the DNA end casts doubt on the J call. This CDR3 has 15 amino acids. Germline values: CDR1 DFQATT, CDR2 SNEGSKA (reference sequence). The CDR3: CSAGGGGVLKETQYF. In DNA, the CDR3 is TGCAGTGCTGGGGGTGGGGGAGTCCTTAAAGAGACCCAGTACTTC.

This clonotype occurred a few times. The chain has TRBV12-3 or TRBV12-4 and TRBJ2-4; D is unresolved. V gave up 7 bases and J gave up 0 bases, with 13 bases separating them. This CDR3 region has 15 residues. DNA of the CDR3: TGTGCCAGCACCACAAGACGCCTAGCCAAAAACATTCAGTACTTC. Translating it yields CASTTRRLAKNIQYF.

The V gene is TRBV4-2, the J gene TRBJ2-7; 7 bases are a match to TRBD2. The DNA end is a closer match to TRBJ2-5, so the J assignment may be wrong. CDR3 length: 16 residues. Germline V lookup: CDR1 LGHNA, CDR2 YNFKEQ. The CDR3 nucleotides are TGTGCCAGCAGCCAAGGTCCTAGCGGTTCCCAAGAGACCCAGTACTTC. The encoded protein is CASSQGPSGSQETQYF.

This rearrangement joins TRBV29-1 to TRBJ2-1, with 7 bases identical to TRBD2. The ends lost 4 bases at V and 7 bases at J; junction bases unmatched: 13. CDR3 length: 15 amino acids. From germline, CDR1 is SQVTM and CDR2 ANQGSEA. The CDR3 reads CSVGFHGSGSNEQFF. The CDR3 DNA reads as TGCAGCGTTGGCTTTCACGGTAGCGGGTCGAATGAGCAGTTCTTC.

The chain combines TRBV27 with TRBJ1-5, with D possibly matching TRBD1 (5 bases). The CDR3 has 16 residues. V was pared by 5 bases and J by 0 bases, with 14 bases between. Germline V gene sequence: CDR1 MNHEY, CDR2 SMNVEV (reference sequence). The CDR3 DNA sequence: TGTGCCAGCAGTGTTGCCTCCGGGGGTAGCAATCAGCCCCAGCATTTT. Protein sequence: CASSVASGGSNQPQHF.

Details on this clonotype: At one of its ends the junction is not consistent with the germline gene, which may arise from a read error. The chain couples TRBV7-3 to TRBJ2-1; a possible D gene is TRBD2 (6 bases). Per the germline V gene, CDR1 is SGHTA and CDR2 is FQGTGA. This CDR3 contains 14 residues. The CDR3 loop is CASNLDPWGGEQFF. CDR3 sequence (DNA): TGTGCCAGCAACTTAGACCCTTGGGGAGGTGAGCAGTTCTTC.

CDR3 DNA sequence: TGCAGTGCCGATCAAAAGGGGACCGGGGAGCTGTTTTTT. The encoded protein is CSADQKGTGELFF. The rearrangement joins TRBV20-1 to TRBJ2-2, with D possibly TRBD1 on 5 matching bases. CDR1 and CDR2 (germline): DFQATT, SNEGSKA (reference sequence). This CDR3 comprises 13 residues. The ends were cut back, 6 bases at V and 5 bases at J, with 13 bases in the middle.

The chain carries TRBV4-2 and TRBJ1-5, with TRBD1 as a possible D gene (6 bases). V lost 1 base and J lost 6, with 19 bases in between. The germline V gene encodes CDR1 LGHNA and CDR2 YNFKEQ. This CDR3 comprises 17 residues. The CDR3 bases are TGTGCCAGCAGCCAAGTTGGGGCGAGGGGGGCTGTTCAGCCCCAGCATTTT. Its protein product is CASSQVGARGAVQPQHF.

This clonotype was seen ten or more times. The gene calls are TRBV7-2 and TRBJ2-5, with 7 nucleotides matching TRBD2. Germline V gene sequence: CDR1 SGHTA, CDR2 FQGNSA. With 1 base clipped from V and 5 bases from J, the junction kept 4 bases outside the gene matches. The CDR3 length is 14 residues. The CDR3 sequence is CASSLGSAGETQYF. The CDR3 DNA follows: TGTGCCAGCAGCTTAGGGTCAGCGGGGGAGACCCAGTACTTC. Full variable domain (rest looked up from reference TRBV7-2 and TRBJ2-5): GAGVSQSPSNKVTEKGKDVELRCDPISGHTALYWYRQSLGQGLEFLIYFQGNSAPDKSGLPSDRFSAERTGGSVSTLTIQRTQQEDSAVYLCASSLGSAGETQYFGPGTRLLVL.

CDR3 nucleotides: TGTGCCACCAGTGATTCGGGTCAGCGGGGATACGAGACCCAGTACTTC. This gives the protein CATSDSGQRGYETQYF. This sequence joins TRBV24-1 and TRBJ2-5; the match to TRBD2 covers 7 bases. V dropped 2 bases and J dropped 5; count of bases not matched to a gene: 10. Germline V gene sequence: CDR1 KGHDR, CDR2 SFDVKD. The CDR3 loop spans 16 amino acids.